Listed below are T cell receptor beta chains from one sample, sequenced in a study of human T cells and chemical hapten exposure. One entry per CDR3 protein, called by TCRdb with MiXCR from the RACE reads. The data contain 35,000 to 50,000 distinct CDR3 sequences, over 9.5% of them seen just once; the ten biggest clones take up roughly 6%. The starting material was whole blood, obtained in connection with sensitization to the hapten diphenylcyclopropenone (DPC). The receptors originated from a man aged 30 to 45 with alopecia areata. Some clones in this sample may be carry-over from other donors' samples. Each CDR3 is given with its conserved first and last residue. The D gene is left open where the match is weak. Rows give clone size only sometimes, using once, few, many, or a class for an expanded clone.

CASAITPAGELFF TGTGCCAGCGCCATAACTCCGGCCGGGGAGCTGTTTTTT NA NA TRBJ2-2 TRBV12-3/TRBV12-4
CASSRWTGGWQGEQYF TGTGCCAGCAGCCGGTGGACAGGGGGCTGGCAGGGCGAGCAGTACTTC many TRBD1 TRBJ2-7 TRBV7-9
CASSLRTSGTGELFF TGTGCCAGCAGCTTGAGAACTAGCGGGACCGGGGAGCTGTTTTTT many TRBD2 TRBJ2-2 TRBV5-5
CSARGQGAAGELFF TGCAGTGCAAGGGGACAGGGGGCGGCCGGGGAGCTGTTTTTT few TRBD1 TRBJ2-2 TRBV20-1
CASSLETNNEQFF TGTGCCAGCAGCTTGGAAACGAACAATGAGCAGTTCTTC many NA TRBJ2-1 TRBV5-4
CSARSGTSALAQYF TGCAGCGCCCGTTCCGGGACTAGCGCCCTAGCCCAGTACTTC many TRBD2 TRBJ2-5 TRBV29-1
CASSVASGTGELFF TGTGCCAGCAGCGTAGCTAGCGGGACCGGGGAGCTGTTTTTT NA TRBD2 TRBJ2-2 TRBV9
CASSTAPGLSYERYF TGTGCCAGCAGCACCGCTCCCGGACTCTCCTACGAGCGGTACTTC once NA TRBJ2-7 TRBV5-5
CASFQPGLTSYNEQFF TGTGCCAGTTTCCAACCGGGACTTACTTCCTACAATGAGCAGTTCTTC once NA TRBJ2-1 TRBV19
CASSLAKDYGYTF TGCGCCAGCAGCTTGGCGAAAGATTATGGCTACACCTTC NA NA TRBJ1-2 TRBV5-1
CASRRTGEPQHF TGTGCCAGCAGACGGACAGGGGAGCCCCAGCATTTT NA TRBD1 TRBJ1-5 TRBV27
CASSEDGNQPQHF TGTGCCAGCAGCGAGGACGGGAATCAGCCCCAGCATTTT few NA TRBJ1-5 TRBV11-2
CASSAAPGQGSGYTF TGTGCCAGCAGTGCGGCACCGGGACAGGGGAGTGGCTACACCTTC few TRBD1 TRBJ1-2 TRBV12-3/TRBV12-4
CSASRSGPGLAGGPLDEQFF TGCAGTGCTTCCAGAAGTGGGCCGGGACTAGCGGGAGGGCCGCTCGATGAGCAGTTCTTC many TRBD2 TRBJ2-1 TRBV20-1
CASSVGLVYEQFF TGTGCCAGCAGTGTAGGGCTCGTCTATGAGCAGTTCTTC many NA TRBJ2-1 TRBV11-3
CASSRPGVEHGYTF TGTGCCAGCAGTCGGCCAGGAGTGGAACATGGCTACACCTTC many NA TRBJ1-2 TRBV6-5
CASRDPRDRILYQQAFF TGTGCCAGCAGAGACCCCCGGGACAGGATCCTGTACCAGCAAGCTTTCTTT NA TRBD1 TRBJ1-1 TRBV6-2/TRBV6-3
CASSPLLGYTF TGTGCCAGCTCACCACTCCTTGGCTACACCTTC many NA TRBJ1-2 TRBV18
CASSLPGNNSPLHF TGTGCCAGCAGTTTACCAGGAAATAATTCACCCCTCCACTTT few NA TRBJ1-6 TRBV27
CASSPSPNNEQFF TGTGCCAGCAGCCCTAGCCCAAACAATGAGCAGTTCTTC many NA TRBJ2-1 TRBV12-3/TRBV12-4
CASRLSPAGELFF TGTGCCAGCAGGCTCAGCCCCGCCGGGGAGCTGTTTTTT NA NA TRBJ2-2 TRBV6-2/TRBV6-3
CSAGGARRNNEQFF TGCAGTGCTGGAGGGGCCCGCAGGAACAATGAGCAGTTCTTC few NA TRBJ2-1 TRBV20-1
CAISEKGPEAFF TGTGCCATCAGCGAGAAAGGTCCTGAAGCTTTCTTT NA NA TRBJ1-1 TRBV10-3
CASSPIAGGRTDTQYF TGTGCCAGCAGCCCAATAGCGGGAGGGCGCACAGATACGCAGTATTTT NA NA TRBJ2-3 TRBV3-2
CASSKTLADLTGELFF TGTGCCAGCTCAAAAACTCTAGCGGATCTTACCGGGGAGCTGTTTTTT many TRBD2 TRBJ2-2 TRBV18
CASGLATSGSDEQFF TGTGCTAGTGGTTTGGCAACTAGCGGGAGCGATGAGCAGTTCTTC NA TRBD2 TRBJ2-1 TRBV12-5
CASSQRRGKANTGELFF TGCGCCAGCAGCCAGCGCAGGGGGAAGGCGAACACCGGGGAGCTGTTTTTT NA TRBD1 TRBJ2-2 TRBV4-3
CASSSGTGGFLTEAFF TGTGCCAGCAGCTCCGGGACAGGGGGATTTCTTACTGAAGCTTTCTTT many TRBD1 TRBJ1-1 TRBV6-5
CASSLKAGGNTEAFF TGTGCCAGCAGTTTAAAGGCAGGGGGGAACACTGAAGCTTTCTTT medium-sized TRBD1 TRBJ1-1 TRBV12-3/TRBV12-4
CASSLTFTDTQYF TGCGCCAGCAGCTTGACCTTCACAGATACGCAGTATTTT NA NA TRBJ2-3 TRBV5-1
CASSFSGITEAFF TGTGCCAGCAGCTTTTCAGGTATAACTGAAGCTTTCTTT many NA TRBJ1-1 TRBV11-3
CASSYLGLAGGLQYF TGTGCCAGCAGCTACCTGGGACTAGCGGGAGGGCTTCAGTACTTC many TRBD2 TRBJ2-4 TRBV7-8
CASSILAGPSETQYF TGTGCCAGCAGCATACTAGCGGGACCCTCGGAGACCCAGTACTTC NA TRBD2 TRBJ2-5 TRBV9
CASSITGYGYTF TGTGCCAGCAGCATCACCGGCTATGGCTACACCTTC few NA TRBJ1-2 TRBV7-2
CASSLVQGHGYTF TGTGCCAGCAGCTTAGTCCAGGGGCATGGCTACACCTTC few NA TRBJ1-2 TRBV7-2
CASSENPGGYEQYF TGTGCCAGCAGTGAGAATCCGGGGGGGTACGAGCAGTACTTC many TRBD2 TRBJ2-7 TRBV6-1
CASSPAGANVLTF TGTGCCAGCAGCCCGGCCGGGGCCAACGTCCTGACTTTC many NA TRBJ2-6 TRBV7-7
CASKILNYGYTF TGTGCCAGCAAAATACTTAACTATGGCTACACCTTC many NA TRBJ1-2 TRBV28
CASSQEWTIYNEQFF TGCGCCAGCAGCCAAGAATGGACCATCTATAATGAGCAGTTCTTC many NA TRBJ2-1 TRBV4-3
CASSSRTGSGANVLTF TGTGCCAGCAGTTCTCGAACGGGCTCTGGGGCCAACGTCCTGACTTTC few NA TRBJ2-6 TRBV6-5
CASSLLGAGGDYNEQFF TGTGCCAGCAGCTTGTTGGGAGCGGGAGGGGACTACAATGAGCAGTTCTTC many TRBD2 TRBJ2-1 TRBV5-6
CASKGVLVQGTEAFF TGTGCCAGCAAGGGGGTATTGGTTCAGGGCACTGAAGCTTTCTTT few NA TRBJ1-1 TRBV2
CASSPGLAGRNEQFF TGTGCCAGCAGCCCGGGACTAGCGGGACGCAATGAGCAGTTCTTC few TRBD2 TRBJ2-1 TRBV7-7
CASSQAGTGGVKVQYF TGCGCCAGCAGCCAGGCCGGGACAGGGGGCGTAAAGGTTCAGTACTTC NA TRBD1 TRBJ2-4 TRBV4-1
CASSQVWAETAGSTDTQYF TGTGCCAGCAGCCAAGTTTGGGCAGAGACCGCCGGAAGCACAGATACGCAGTATTTT many NA TRBJ2-3 TRBV3-1
CASSQDRGDGYTF TGTGCCAGCAGCCAAGACAGGGGTGATGGCTACACCTTC many NA TRBJ1-2 TRBV3-1
CASSQGTGGTGELFF TGTGCCAGCAGCCAAGGGACAGGGGGCACCGGGGAGCTGTTTTTT many TRBD1 TRBJ2-2 TRBV3-1
CASSPGASGSQETQYF TGTGCCAGCAGCCCCGGGGCTAGCGGGAGCCAAGAGACCCAGTACTTC NA TRBD2 TRBJ2-5 TRBV11-3
CASSSYNSPLHF TGTGCCAGCAGCTCCTATAATTCACCCCTCCACTTT many NA TRBJ1-6 TRBV6-5
CASSQDYGLTALNTEAFF TGTGCCAGCAGCCAAGATTACGGGCTTACAGCGTTGAACACTGAAGCTTTCTTT few NA TRBJ1-1 TRBV4-2
CASSPRTSGNTIYF TGTGCCAGCAGCCCAAGAACCTCTGGAAACACCATATATTTT many NA TRBJ1-3 TRBV12-3/TRBV12-4
CASSSRLAGETQYF TGTGCCAGCAGCTCCCGACTAGCGGGGGAGACCCAGTACTTC many TRBD2 TRBJ2-5 TRBV7-9